A selection of T cell receptor beta chains follows, all from one sample in a study of blood T cell repertoires in COVID-19. Libraries were prepared by immunoSEQ multiplex PCR; TCRdb keeps only in-frame clonotypes and omits some of them. The table lists around 130,000 clones, around nine tenths of them singletons, with approximately 2% in the top ten. The sample taken for sequencing was peripheral blood. These TCRs come from a woman aged 45-60 years with acute or convalescent COVID-19. CDR3s include the opening cysteine and the closing phenylalanine or tryptophan. Each record gives: D gene, clone size, V gene, J gene, CDR3 protein, CDR3 DNA. The D gene is left open where the match is weak. Clone size is given for some rows only: seen once, a few or many times, or a class if the clone is expanded.

>NA|NA|TRBV4-1|TRBJ2-2
CASSQDHWDSGELFF
TGCGCCAGCAGCCAAGATCACTGGGACTCCGGGGAGCTGTTTTTT
>TRBD2|NA|TRBV6-2/TRBV6-3|TRBJ2-3
CASSYPTSGVRTSTDTQYF
TGTGCCAGCAGTTACCCGACTAGCGGGGTAAGAACTAGCACAGATACGCAGTATTTT
>NA|NA|TRBV19|TRBJ1-1
CASRYFPENTEAFF
TGTGCCAGTAGGTACTTCCCTGAGAACACTGAAGCTTTCTTT
>TRBD2|NA|TRBV18|TRBJ2-1
CASSPISGSSYNEQFF
TGTGCCAGCTCACCTATTAGCGGGAGCTCCTACAATGAGCAGTTCTTC
>TRBD1|NA|TRBV4-1|TRBJ2-7
CASSPRTGGYEQYF
TGCGCCAGCAGTCCGAGGACAGGGGGCTACGAGCAGTACTTC
>NA|NA|TRBV27|TRBJ1-3
CASSSQGGNTIYF
TGTGCCAGCAGTTCCCAGGGGGGAAACACCATATATTTT
>TRBD2|NA|TRBV19|TRBJ2-1
CASRPSGGDVYNEQFF
TGTGCCAGTAGACCTAGCGGCGGGGATGTGTATAATGAGCAGTTCTTC
>NA|NA|TRBV19|TRBJ1-5
CASRLTGGGRPQHF
TGTGCCAGTAGACTCACCGGGGGGGGCCGGCCCCAGCATTTT
>NA|NA|TRBV6-5|TRBJ1-2
CATLAPNYGYTF
TGTGCCACCTTGGCCCCGAACTATGGCTACACCTTC
>NA|NA|TRBV6-2/TRBV6-3|TRBJ1-1
CASSFPQGYAFF
TGTGCCAGCAGTTTCCCCCAGGGTTACGCTTTCTTT
>TRBD1|NA|TRBV5-4|TRBJ1-3
CASSRGQARNTIYF
TGTGCCAGCAGCAGGGGACAGGCCCGAAACACCATATATTTT
>TRBD1|NA|TRBV5-1|TRBJ1-2
CASSRDTGGSFRYGYTF
TGCGCCAGCAGCCGCGACACAGGGGGTTCTTTTAGGTATGGCTACACCTTC
>NA|NA|TRBV6-5|TRBJ2-7
CASTGLSAGGQYF
TGTGCCAGTACGGGACTCTCTGCCGGTGGGCAGTACTTC
>NA|NA|TRBV6-4|TRBJ2-2
CASRETSTGELFF
TGTGCCAGCAGGGAAACTAGCACCGGGGAGCTGTTTTTT
>NA|NA|TRBV29-1|TRBJ1-1
CSVELTQGTEAFF
TGCAGCGTTGAATTGACCCAGGGGACTGAAGCTTTCTTT
>TRBD2|NA|TRBV4-1|TRBJ2-7
CASSQGLAITYEQYF
TGCGCCAGCAGCCAAGGACTAGCGATTACCTACGAGCAGTACTTC
>TRBD1|NA|TRBV7-2|TRBJ1-1
CASSLAPGGQGRNTEAFF
TGTGCCAGCAGCTTAGCCCCCGGGGGACAGGGGAGGAACACTGAAGCTTTCTTT
>NA|medium-sized|TRBV6-7|TRBJ2-7
CASSYVGEVTYEQYF
TGTGCCAGCAGTTACGTAGGGGAGGTCACCTACGAGCAGTACTTC
>NA|NA|TRBV20-1|TRBJ1-5
CSARRGQPQHF
TGCAGTGCTAGAAGAGGACAGCCCCAGCATTTT
>TRBD1|NA|TRBV10-1|TRBJ1-4
CASRVRGPSLTNEKLFF
TGCGCCAGCAGGGTCAGGGGGCCTAGCCTAACTAATGAAAAACTGTTTTTT
>NA|NA|TRBV7-2|TRBJ1-2
CASSLGGVTATYGYTF
TGTGCCAGCAGCCTAGGCGGGGTGACAGCGACGTATGGCTACACCTTC
>TRBD2|NA|TRBV7-9|TRBJ2-5
CASSDSFGGRGETQYF
TGTGCCAGCAGCGACAGTTTCGGCGGGAGAGGGGAGACCCAGTACTTC
>NA|NA|TRBV10-3|TRBJ2-7
CAITDVGAPEQYF
TGTGCCATCACGGACGTTGGGGCCCCCGAGCAGTACTTC
>NA|NA|TRBV10-3|TRBJ1-1
CAISDEGKASTEAFF
TGTGCCATCAGTGACGAGGGCAAAGCATCGACTGAAGCTTTCTTT
>TRBD1|once|TRBV18|TRBJ1-2
CASSPGRGDGYTF
TGTGCCAGCTCACCTGGCAGGGGGGATGGCTACACCTTC
>TRBD1|NA|TRBV5-1|TRBJ1-5
CASSDTGGTQPQHF
TGCGCCAGCAGCGATACAGGGGGGACTCAGCCCCAGCATTTT
>NA|NA|TRBV9|TRBJ2-1
CASSRDPSFGNEQFF
TGTGCCAGCAGCCGAGACCCTAGCTTCGGTAATGAGCAGTTCTTC
>TRBD1|NA|TRBV11-2|TRBJ1-4
CASSAGTVATNEKLFF
TGTGCCAGCAGCGCCGGGACAGTTGCAACTAATGAAAAACTGTTTTTT
>TRBD2|NA|TRBV7-3|TRBJ2-3
CASSLVPSGAPDTQYF
TGTGCCAGCAGCTTAGTACCTAGCGGGGCCCCAGATACGCAGTATTTT